These 25 T cell receptor beta chains were sequenced from one sample in a study of CD8+CD57+ T cells in acquired aplastic anemia. The use of genomic DNA as template underpinned the TCR beta VDJ and CDR3 profiling. TCRdb independently ran MiXCR on the reads; one entry per CDR3 protein. The table records some 190,000 distinct CDR3 sequences, 46% of them present only once. The sequencing input was sorted CD4+, CD8+, or CD8+CD57+ T cells (not recorded which) from PBMCs. These TCRs come from a human donor in good health.

The chain is built from TRBV19 and TRBJ1-3; D is ambiguous. Trimming shortened V by 6 bases and J by 4 bases, and 19 bases separated the two germline ends. This CDR3 is built from 16 residues. Per the germline V gene, CDR1 is LNHDA and CDR2 is SQIVND (reference sequence). The CDR3: CASRVSWAGSGNTIYF. CDR3 in DNA: TGTGCCAGTAGGGTCAGCTGGGCTGGATCCGGAAACACCATATATTTT.

The chain combines TRBV25-1 with TRBJ2-3; D perhaps matches TRBD2 (5 bases). This CDR3 contains 14 residues. Per the germline V gene, CDR1 is MGHDK and CDR2 is SYGVNS. The ends were cut back, 6 bases at V and 6 bases at J, with 16 bases in the middle. The CDR3 spells CASSVGGGLDTQYF. In DNA form, the CDR3 reads TGTGCCAGCAGCGTAGGCGGAGGCCTGGATACGCAGTATTTT.

This chain uses TRBV29-1 with TRBJ2-7; 8 bases align to TRBD2. The CDR3 has 13 amino acids. Germline trimming cut 3 bases from V and 4 bases from J; bases unmatched to any gene: 5. Germline loops: CDR1 SQVTM, CDR2 ANQGSEA. CDR3 nucleotides: TGCAGCGTTGAGCTAGCGGGTGGGTACGAGCAGTACTTC. Translation: CSVELAGGYEQYF.

This clonotype is a singleton in its sample. This chain connects TRBV12-5 to TRBJ2-5; D is unclear. Germline CDR1 reads LGHNT; CDR2 reads FRNRAP. Deletions cut 5 bases from V and 3 bases from J, with 7 bases between. The CDR3 spans 12 residues. The DNA of the CDR3 is TGTGCTAGTGGTCTCACCGAAGAGACCCAGTACTTC. It translates to CASGLTEETQYF.

The chain uses TRBV25-1 and TRBJ1-6, with no clear D. V was shortened by 3 bases and J by 16 bases, with 10 bases between the two germline ends. CDR3 length: 11 amino acids. In germline, CDR1 is MGHDK, CDR2 SYGVNS. In DNA, the CDR3 is TGTGCCAGCAGTGAGTCAACGTCTCTCCACTTT. Its protein product is CASSESTSLHF.

V and J are TRBV2 and TRBJ2-7, with D unclear. The V gene's germline CDR1 is SNHLY and CDR2 FYNNEI. The V end lost 6 bases, the J end lost 5 bases, and 11 bases lay between the germline ends. CDR3 length: 12 residues. The CDR3 DNA sequence: TGTGCCAGCAGCTCTACGGTGGACGAGCAGTACTTC. Translating gives CASSSTVDEQYF.

A remark on this clonotype: As the CDR3 is not closed by the conserved phenylalanine or tryptophan, this likely results from a read error. The V call is TRBV7-9, the J call TRBJ1-2, with D unresolved. The germline CDR1 and CDR2 sequences are SEHNR and FQNEAQ (reference sequence). CDR3 length: 11 amino acids. CDR3 sequence reads: CAASSYYGYTL. For the CDR3, the DNA is TGTGCTGCCTCCAGTTACTATGGCTACACCCTC.

In its sample, this clonotype was seen once. V gene TRBV10-3 combines with J gene TRBJ2-7, with a possible D match to TRBD2 (7 bases). The V and J ends lost 10 bases and 1 base respectively, with 17 bases between them. Looked up from germline, CDR1 is ENHRY and CDR2 is SYGVKD. The CDR3 is made up of 14 amino acids. This CDR3 is CATGGRGSSYEQYF. In nucleotides, the CDR3 is TGTGCCACGGGGGGCAGGGGAAGTTCCTACGAGCAGTACTTC.

The rearrangement joins TRBV10-1 to TRBJ1-1; D may be TRBD1 (6 bases). V lost 4 bases and J 10 bases, leaving 16 bases between the germline ends. The CDR3 runs to 13 residues. CDR1 and CDR2 (germline): WNHNN, SYGVQD (reference sequence). CDR3 DNA sequence: TGCGCCAGCAGTGGGTCCGAGGGCAGGGGAGCTTTCTTT. Protein: CASSGSEGRGAFF.

There are many counts of this clonotype. The chain carries TRBV20-1 and TRBJ1-1; perhaps TRBD1 as D (6 bases). Germline loops: CDR1 DFQATT, CDR2 SNEGSKA (reference sequence). V shed 0 bases and J shed 5 bases, with 10 bases lying between them. The CDR3 runs to 13 residues. The CDR3 protein is CSARDRGGTEAFF. CDR3 DNA: TGCAGTGCTAGAGACAGGGGAGGAACTGAAGCTTTCTTT.

This clonotype was recorded many times. The chain joins TRBV5-1 to TRBJ2-1, with D maybe TRBD2 (6 bases). Germline loops: CDR1 SGHRS, CDR2 YFSETQ. V lost 0 bases to trimming and J lost 5 bases, with 15 bases between them. This CDR3 comprises 16 residues. For the CDR3, the DNA is TGCGCCAGCAGCTTGGCGCAGGGAGGACTCAACAATGAGCAGTTCTTC. Its protein is CASSLAQGGLNNEQFF.

This clonotype was recorded a few times. The gene calls are TRBV20-1 and TRBJ2-5, with TRBD1 matching over 11 bases. The CDR3 is 12 amino acids. Germline lookup yields CDR1 DFQATT and CDR2 SNEGSKA (reference sequence). With V trimmed by 7 bases and J by 5 bases, 3 bases remained unmatched. The CDR3 loop is CSVRTGGETQYF. CDR3 DNA sequence: TGCAGTGTAAGGACAGGGGGCGAGACCCAGTACTTC.

This clonotype has just a few counts. A junction end diverges from the germline sequence, so it may reflect a read error. The V gene is TRBV24-1, the J gene TRBJ2-2; TRBD2 agrees at 8 bases. Germline-derived CDR1 and CDR2 are KGHDR and SFDVKD. The CDR3 loop spans 14 amino acids. The CDR3 DNA is TGTGCCACCAGTGACCCCTCTTCGGGAGGGGGGCTGGTTTTT. This codes for CATSDPSSGGGLVF.

The rearrangement uses TRBV20-1 and TRBJ1-2, with D perhaps matching TRBD1 (5 bases). The V gene's germline CDR1 is DFQATT and CDR2 SNEGSKA (reference sequence). The V end lost 6 bases, the J end lost 3 bases, and 26 bases lay between the germline ends. The CDR3 is 17 residues long. Written as DNA, the CDR3 is TGCAGTGCCACCCCCGGACGGGACCCGAAAATGCACTATGGCTACACCTTC. It codes for CSATPGRDPKMHYGYTF.

This clonotype was detected many times. The CDR3 DNA follows: TGTGCCAGCAAAGGGACAGGTGTAACTTCCTGCACCTTC. Its protein is CASKGTGVTSCTF. The chain is built from TRBV14 and TRBJ1-2, with 8 bases lining up with TRBD1. With 7 bases clipped from V and 13 bases from J, the junction kept 14 bases outside the gene matches. The germline gives CDR1 SGHDN, CDR2 FVKESK. CDR3 length: 13 residues.

V is TRBV15 and J is TRBJ2-5; 7 bases agree with TRBD1. Per germline, CDR1 LNHNV and CDR2 YYDKDF (reference sequence). V was clipped by 5 bases and J by 3 bases; unmatched bases: 12. The length of the CDR3 is 16 residues. CDR3 nucleotide sequence: TGTGCCACCAGCGCAGATACCGGGACAGTAGAAGAGACCCAGTACTTC. Amino acids: CATSADTGTVEETQYF.

The V and J genes are TRBV10-3 and TRBJ2-3; 8 nucleotides line up with TRBD2. The V gene's germline CDR1 is ENHRY and CDR2 SYGVKD. The CDR3 totals 15 residues. V lost 10 bases and J lost 4; bases outside the gene matches: 13. The CDR3 here is CATSLGGRSSDTQYF. In DNA, the CDR3 is TGTGCCACCTCATTAGGCGGGAGGAGCTCAGATACGCAGTATTTT.

This chain links TRBV29-1 with TRBJ2-2; D may match TRBD1 or TRBD2 (5 bases each). V lost 4 bases to trimming and J lost 0 bases, with 9 bases between them. CDR3 length equals 14 residues. The germline gives CDR1 SQVTM, CDR2 ANQGSEA. CDR3 in DNA: TGCAGCGTTGTGGGGGTATCGAACACCGGGGAGCTGTTTTTT. Translating gives CSVVGVSNTGELFF.

This chain links TRBV29-1 with TRBJ2-1; D is unclear. This CDR3 is 10 amino acids long. Germline lookup yields CDR1 SQVTM and CDR2 ANQGSEA. V was clipped by 7 bases and J by 5 bases, with 6 bases between them. The CDR3: CSGTNNEQFF. In DNA form, the CDR3 reads TGCAGCGGTACCAACAATGAGCAGTTCTTC.

The sample holds one count of this clonotype. A read error may be the cause here, since a much bigger clone is one base away. The gene calls are TRBV11-2 and TRBJ1-1; D is ambiguous. From germline, CDR1 is SGHAT and CDR2 FQNNGV. The CDR3 is 14 amino acids. The ends were cut back, 3 bases at V and 1 base at J, with 9 bases in the middle. The CDR3 DNA reads TGTGCCAGCAGCTTGCCCGTAAGGAACACTGAAGCTTTCTTT. It specifies CASSLPVRNTEAFF.

As regards this clonotype: Compared with germline, one end of the junction differs, possibly owing to a read error. CDR3 protein: CASSLEGTGELFF. The CDR3 DNA is TGTGCTAGCAGCTTAGAAGGGACCGGGGAGCTGTTTTTT. The V call is TRBV7-7, the J call TRBJ2-2; D gene uncertain. The CDR3 sequence is 13 residues long. CDR1 is SSHAT, CDR2 FNYEAQ, per germline (reference sequence). The full variable domain, completed using reference TRBV7-7 and TRBJ2-2, is GAGVSQSPRYKVTKRGQDVTLRCDPISSHATLYWYQQALGQGPEFLTYFNYEAQPDKSGLPSDRFSAERPEGSISTLTIQRTEQRDSAMYRCASSLEGTGELFFGEGSRLTVL.

This clonotype was found many times. CDR3 in amino acids: CASSRETGRTSPLHF. CDR3 coding DNA: TGTGCCAGCAGTCGAGAGACAGGGAGGACTTCACCCCTCCACTTT. The chain combines TRBV6-1 with TRBJ1-6, with TRBD1 matching over 7 bases. V gave up 5 bases and J gave up 9 bases; unmatched junction bases: 10. Germline CDR1 is MNHNS and CDR2 is SASEGT. CDR3 size: 15 residues.

This chain joins TRBV2 and TRBJ2-5, with D hard to call. V lost 2 bases to trimming and J lost 0 bases, with 10 bases between them. The CDR3 runs 15 residues. Germline V CDR1 and CDR2: SNHLY, FYNNEI. CDR3 protein: CASSEQSINQETQYF. The CDR3 bases are TGTGCCAGCAGTGAACAGTCGATAAACCAAGAGACCCAGTACTTC.

The rearrangement links TRBV4-3 to TRBJ1-2; a possible D gene is TRBD1 (5 bases). The ends were cut back, 5 bases at V and 8 bases at J, with 15 bases in the middle. The CDR3 has 13 amino acids. Germline CDR1 and CDR2: LGHNA and YSLEER. As DNA, the CDR3 is TGCGCCAGCAGCAGTGTCGGGGGTGGAGGCTACACCTTC. Translation: CASSSVGGGGYTF.

This chain uses TRBV9 with TRBJ2-1, with 12 positions matching TRBD2. J gave up 1 base and V 4 bases, and 6 bases lay outside the gene matches. The germline V gene encodes CDR1 SGDLS and CDR2 YYNGEE. The CDR3 has 17 residues. CDR3: CASSPRLAGASYNEQFF. CDR3 coding DNA: TGTGCCAGCAGCCCTAGACTAGCGGGAGCGTCCTACAATGAGCAGTTCTTC.